These 30 T cell receptor beta chains were sequenced from one sample in a study of blood T cell repertoires in COVID-19. Clones were read by immunoSEQ multiplex PCR, and TCRdb kept only the in-frame ones, dropping some. The sample consists of some 200,000 clones, 80% to 85% of them appearing once. Input material: peripheral blood. These TCRs come from an elderly woman with active or convalescent COVID-19.

The V and J genes are TRBV4-2 and TRBJ2-7; D is possibly TRBD2 (7 bases). V was shortened by 0 bases and J by 0 bases, with 15 bases between the two germline ends. The CDR3 length is 17 residues. CDR1 LGHNA and CDR2 YNFKEQ come from the germline V gene. In nucleotides, the CDR3 is TGTGCCAGCAGCCAAGATCAGGCGGGGGCTAGCTCCTACGAGCAGTACTTC. It yields the protein CASSQDQAGASSYEQYF.

The chain recombines TRBV10-3 with TRBJ1-2; possible D gene TRBD1, 5 bases. CDR3 length: 13 residues. In germline, CDR1 is ENHRY, CDR2 SYGVKD. Between the trimmed V and J ends, which lost 7 bases and 4 bases, there was a span of 13 bases. CDR3 DNA: TGTGCCATCACCCCGGGAGGGGTCTATGGCTACACCTTC. Translation gives CAITPGGVYGYTF.

This clone was seen once. This chain uses TRBV5-5 with TRBJ2-1; a possible D gene is TRBD1 (6 bases). CDR3 length: 14 residues. The germline V gene encodes CDR1 SGHKS and CDR2 YYEKEE (reference sequence). V was clipped by 7 bases and J by 4 bases, with 15 bases between them. Here the CDR3 DNA reads TGTGCCAGCGGGACACCTCCCGTTTACAATGAGCAGTTCTTC. Protein: CASGTPPVYNEQFF.

Only a few counts were recorded for this clone. The chain couples TRBV5-1 to TRBJ2-5, with a tentative D call TRBD1 (5 bases). CDR3 size: 14 residues. The germline gives CDR1 SGHRS, CDR2 YFSETQ. The V end was cut by 0 bases, the J end by 6 bases, with 12 bases between. The CDR3 loop is CASSLDIGVQTQYF. For the CDR3, the DNA is TGCGCCAGCAGCTTGGATATAGGGGTACAGACCCAGTACTTC.

The rearrangement links TRBV5-1 to TRBJ1-1, with 7 bases that match TRBD1. The V segment lost 0 bases and the J segment 4 bases; nucleotides outside the gene matches: 3. The CDR3 extends over 14 amino acids. The germline gives CDR1 SGHRS, CDR2 YFSETQ. The CDR3, as DNA: TGCGCCAGCAGCTTGGTGACAGGGACCACTGAAGCTTTCTTT. It is translated as CASSLVTGTTEAFF.

This clone was observed many times. The genes are TRBV27 and TRBJ1-6; D remains unclear. This CDR3 has 14 amino acids. V gave up 3 bases and J gave up 7 bases, with 10 bases separating them. Looked up from germline, CDR1 is MNHEY and CDR2 is SMNVEV (reference sequence). CDR3 sequence: CASSFFRPNSPLHF. CDR3 DNA sequence: TGTGCCAGCAGTTTTTTCAGGCCGAATTCACCCCTCCACTTT.

V gene TRBV27 combines with J gene TRBJ2-5; 9 bases line up with TRBD2. Germline V lookup: CDR1 MNHEY, CDR2 SMNVEV (reference sequence). The CDR3 consists of 15 residues. Trimming at V came to 3 bases and at J to 3 bases, leaving 5 bases not matched to a gene. CDR3 loop: CASSFAGGPKETQYF. For the CDR3, the DNA is TGTGCCAGCAGTTTTGCGGGGGGGCCAAAAGAGACCCAGTACTTC.

The chain recombines TRBV12-3 or TRBV12-4 with TRBJ1-5; D gene unclear. CDR3 length: 13 residues. The ends were cut back, 6 bases at V and 4 bases at J, with 10 bases in the middle. The CDR3 coding sequence is TGTGCCAGCAGCAGACATTGGAATCAGCCCCAGCATTTT. This encodes CASSRHWNQPQHF.

This clone turned up a few times. The chain combines TRBV6-2 or TRBV6-3 with TRBJ2-7; D is unresolved. Looked up from germline, CDR1 is MNHEY and CDR2 is SVGEGT. Trimming removed 5 bases at V and 1 base at J, with 3 bases between. The CDR3 is 11 residues long. The CDR3 region has the DNA TGTGCCAGCAGTCAATCCTACGAGCAGTACTTC. Its protein is CASSQSYEQYF.

This chain connects TRBV28 to TRBJ2-3; the match to TRBD2 covers 8 bases. CDR1 is MDHEN, CDR2 SYDVKM, per germline. The V and J ends lost 3 bases and 3 bases, in that order; junction bases with no gene match: 2. The CDR3 runs to 14 residues. DNA of the CDR3: TGTGCCAGCAGTTTCGGGGGGGGGACAGATACGCAGTATTTT. Translating gives CASSFGGGTDTQYF.

There are a few counts of this clone. The chain has TRBV7-9 and TRBJ2-2, with 8 nucleotides matching TRBD1. This CDR3 has 15 amino acids. V shed 8 bases and J 0 bases; nucleotides not matched to a gene: 5. Germline CDR1 reads SEHNR; CDR2 reads FQNEAQ (reference sequence). The CDR3 nucleotides read TGTGCCAGCCTATCAGGGGGCCCGAACACCGGGGAGCTGTTTTTT. Translation gives CASLSGGPNTGELFF. The complete variable domain, with remaining parts taken from reference TRBV7-9 and TRBJ2-2, reads DTGVSQNPRHKITKRGQNVTFRCDPISEHNRLYWYRQTLGQGPEFLTYFQNEAQLEKSRLLSDRFSAERPKGSFSTLEIQRTEQGDSAMYLCASLSGGPNTGELFFGEGSRLTVL.

V gene TRBV14 combines with J gene TRBJ2-1; D remains ambiguous. With 2 bases removed from V and 3 bases from J, the gap between germline ends came to 8 bases. There are 14 residues in the CDR3. The germline gives CDR1 SGHDN, CDR2 FVKESK. Written as DNA, the CDR3 is TGTGCCAGCAGCCAATCGTCCGGCTACAATGAGCAGTTCTTC. Protein sequence: CASSQSSGYNEQFF. The variable domain in full, completed from reference TRBV14 and TRBJ2-1, reads EAGVTQFPSHSVIEKGQTVTLRCDPISGHDNLYWYRRVMGKEIKFLLHFVKESKQDESGMPNNRFLAERTGGTYSTLKVQPAELEDSGVYFCASSQSSGYNEQFFGPGTRLTVL.

The chain has TRBV7-8 and TRBJ1-1, with 7 positions matching TRBD1. With 5 bases clipped from V and 5 bases from J, the junction kept 14 bases outside the gene matches. The CDR3 has 16 residues. Looked up from germline, CDR1 is SGHVS and CDR2 is FQNEAQ. The CDR3 DNA reads as TGTGCCAGCAGCCATCCGGGCAGGGGGAGGTTGACTGAAGCTTTCTTT. Encoded protein: CASSHPGRGRLTEAFF.

The genes are TRBV7-8 and TRBJ1-5, with 11 bases that match TRBD1. This CDR3 is 17 amino acids long. V was pared by 5 bases and J by 0 bases, with 6 bases of the junction left unmatched. Looked up from germline, CDR1 is SGHVS and CDR2 is FQNEAQ. The CDR3 loop is CASSLRDRGYSNQPQHF. CDR3 coding DNA: TGTGCCAGCAGCCTCCGGGACAGGGGGTATAGCAATCAGCCCCAGCATTTT. The full variable domain, in which reference TRBV7-8 and TRBJ1-5 provide the parts outside the CDR3, is GAGVSQSPRYKVAKRGQDVALRCDPISGHVSLFWYQQALGQGPEFLTYFQNEAQLDKSGLPSDRFFAERPEGSVSTLKIQRTQQEDSAVYLCASSLRDRGYSNQPQHFGDGTRLSIL.

This clone was seen a few times. This chain joins TRBV7-2 and TRBJ2-1, with D perhaps TRBD1 (6 bases). Trimming stripped 1 base from V and 4 bases from J, with 8 bases between. CDR3 length: 14 residues. The germline V gene has CDR1 SGHTA and CDR2 FQGNSA. CDR3 amino acids: CASSLGGQYNEQFF. DNA of the CDR3: TGTGCCAGCAGCTTAGGAGGACAGTACAATGAGCAGTTCTTC. Looking up the rest from reference TRBV7-2 and TRBJ2-1 gives the full variable domain: GAGVSQSPSNKVTEKGKDVELRCDPISGHTALYWYRQSLGQGLEFLIYFQGNSAPDKSGLPSDRFSAERTGGSVSTLTIQRTQQEDSAVYLCASSLGGQYNEQFFGPGTRLTVL.

The chain couples TRBV7-2 to TRBJ1-3; possible D gene TRBD1, 6 bases. The CDR3 has 14 amino acids. V lost 6 bases to trimming and J lost 1 base, with 10 bases between them. Germline values: CDR1 SGHTA, CDR2 FQGNSA. In nucleotides, the CDR3 is TGTGCCAGCAGGACGCAGGGGTCTGGAAACACCATATATTTT. Translated: CASRTQGSGNTIYF. Filled out from reference TRBV7-2 and TRBJ1-3, the complete variable domain reads GAGVSQSPSNKVTEKGKDVELRCDPISGHTALYWYRQSLGQGLEFLIYFQGNSAPDKSGLPSDRFSAERTGGSVSTLTIQRTQQEDSAVYLCASRTQGSGNTIYFGEGSWLTVV.

J is TRBJ2-6 and V is TRBV11-2; unclear D gene. In germline, CDR1 is SGHAT, CDR2 FQNNGV. This CDR3 contains 15 residues. V was clipped by 6 bases and J by 0 bases, with 9 bases between them. The CDR3 sequence: CASRKYSSGANVLTF. The DNA of the CDR3 is TGTGCCAGCAGAAAGTACAGCTCTGGGGCCAACGTCCTGACTTTC.

The chain uses TRBV3-1 (or the pseudogene TRBV3-2) and TRBJ2-2; 15 nucleotides line up with TRBD2. Germline trimming cut 2 bases from V and 3 bases from J; bases unmatched to any gene: 7. The germline V gene encodes CDR1 LGHDT and CDR2 YNNKEL (reference sequence). This CDR3 has 19 amino acids. The CDR3 sequence: CASSQTLGLAGGDTGELFF. The CDR3 DNA follows: TGTGCCAGCAGCCAAACATTGGGACTAGCGGGAGGAGACACCGGGGAGCTGTTTTTT.

This clone occurred a few times. The chain uses TRBV9 and TRBJ2-3; 11 bases map to TRBD1. The junction had 4 bases not matched to a gene; V was cut back by 0 bases and J by 4 bases. Germline V gene data show CDR1 as SGDLS and CDR2 as YYNGEE. The CDR3 length is 16 residues. CDR3 protein: CASSVARTGGADTQYF. As DNA, the CDR3 is TGTGCCAGCAGCGTAGCGCGGACAGGGGGCGCAGATACGCAGTATTTT.

The V gene is TRBV6-6, the J gene TRBJ2-2; 7 bases are shared with TRBD1. This CDR3 is built from 16 residues. Unmatched junction bases numbered 8, after V lost 2 bases and J lost 5 bases. From germline, CDR1 is MNHNY and CDR2 SVGAGI (reference sequence). CDR3 region: CASSYMNRGGTGELFF. The CDR3, as DNA: TGTGCCAGCAGTTACATGAACAGGGGCGGAACCGGGGAGCTGTTTTTT.

The genes are TRBV29-1 and TRBJ2-5; 8 bases line up with TRBD2. The V gene end was trimmed by 3 bases and the J gene end by 9 bases; junction bases not matched to a gene: 6. Germline assignment: CDR1 SQVTM and CDR2 ANQGSEA. The CDR3 length is 12 residues. For the CDR3, the DNA is TGCAGCGTTGAGTCCGGGCGGGAGGCCCAGTACTTC. As protein: CSVESGREAQYF.

This sequence joins TRBV21-1 and TRBJ2-1; TRBD2, the D gene given by the table, was not confirmed from the DNA. TRBV21-1 is assigned pseudogene status. The CDR3 is 17 amino acids. CDR3 nucleotide sequence: TGTGCCAGCAGCAAAAAGAAGAACGGGAGGGCGGGAAATGAGCAGTTCTTC. Amino acid sequence: CASSKKKNGRAGNEQFF.

This chain uses TRBV7-8 with TRBJ1-1; a possible D gene is TRBD1 (6 bases). The CDR3 is made up of 11 amino acids. The V gene lost 7 bases and the J gene lost 8 bases, with 11 bases spanning the gap. The germline V gene encodes CDR1 SGHVS and CDR2 FQNEAQ. In DNA, the CDR3 is TGTGCCAGCACCACCGACAGGGAAGCTTTCTTT. Amino acids: CASTTDREAFF.

The genes are TRBV7-8 and TRBJ1-2, with TRBD1 identical over 7 bases. V dropped 0 bases and J dropped 4; count of bases not matched to a gene: 11. The germline V gene encodes CDR1 SGHVS and CDR2 FQNEAQ. The CDR3 is 17 amino acids. CDR3 in amino acids: CASSLAQRTGSLYGYTF. DNA for the CDR3: TGTGCCAGCAGCTTAGCCCAGAGGACAGGATCACTCTATGGCTACACCTTC.

This chain connects TRBV7-2 to TRBJ2-2; TRBD1 matches at 7 bases. The CDR3 consists of 16 residues. Trimming took 6 bases from V and 0 from J; bases not matched to a gene: 7. Per germline, CDR1 SGHTA and CDR2 FQGNSA. CDR3 residues: CASSLQTGTNTGELFF. DNA for the CDR3: TGTGCCAGCAGTCTTCAGACAGGGACGAACACCGGGGAGCTGTTTTTT.

The V and J genes are TRBV7-2 and TRBJ1-1, with D hard to call. The CDR3 spans 13 residues. Germline CDR1 and CDR2: SGHTA and FQGNSA. The ends were cut back, 3 bases at V and 1 base at J, with 6 bases in the middle. The CDR3, as DNA: TGTGCCAGCAGCTTTGACTCGAACACTGAAGCTTTCTTT. Protein: CASSFDSNTEAFF.

The J gene is TRBJ2-2, the V gene TRBV24-1; 9 nucleotides align to TRBD2. The CDR3 has 21 residues. Germline CDR1 KGHDR, CDR2 SFDVKD. Germline trimming cut 1 base from V and 1 base from J; bases unmatched to any gene: 15. CDR3 sequence (DNA): TGTGCCACCAGTGATTTTAGGGCAGGGAGGCTGACTAGCGGGAACACCGGGGAGCTGTTTTTT. This sequence encodes CATSDFRAGRLTSGNTGELFF.

The chain recombines TRBV7-2 with TRBJ1-2; 7 bases map to TRBD1. Germline V gene data show CDR1 as SGHTA and CDR2 as FQGNSA. The trim removed 6 bases at V and 5 bases at J, leaving 6 bases unmatched. The CDR3 has 13 residues. CDR3 amino acids: CASSQGTVYGYTF. CDR3 DNA: TGTGCCAGCAGTCAGGGGACAGTTTATGGCTACACCTTC.

V gene TRBV5-1 combines with J gene TRBJ1-1; 9 bases line up with TRBD1. The germline V gene encodes CDR1 SGHRS and CDR2 YFSETQ. The CDR3 length is 13 residues. J was trimmed by 1 base and V by 5 bases; bases with no gene match: 0. CDR3 nucleotide sequence: TGCGCCAGCAGACAGGGGGCGAACACTGAAGCTTTCTTT. Translation gives CASRQGANTEAFF. Using reference TRBV5-1 and TRBJ1-1 for the parts outside the CDR3, the full variable domain is KAGVTQTPRYLIKTRGQQVTLSCSPISGHRSVSWYQQTPGQGLQFLFEYFSETQRNKGNFPGRFSGRQFSNSRSEMNVSTLELGDSALYLCASRQGANTEAFFGQGTRLTVV.

The J gene is TRBJ1-4, the V gene TRBV14; perhaps TRBD1 as D (5 bases). This CDR3 has 16 residues. V lost 1 base and J 8 bases, leaving 17 bases between the germline ends. Germline V CDR1 and CDR2: SGHDN, FVKESK. The CDR3 is CASSQAGRGVREKLFF. The CDR3 DNA reads TGTGCCAGCAGCCAAGCCGGGAGGGGAGTGCGGGAAAAACTGTTTTTT.